This TCR beta chain appears in the sequencing data of a study of T cells after yellow fever vaccination. Study information: With SMART-Seq v4 Ultra Low Input, the fractions containing low cell numbers were prepared. Regarding the study as a whole: When the response was secondary, it was weaker but reached its peak faster, day 5 versus 15. Detected again after the booster were most primary-vaccination clones, at 95% to 98% CD4 and approximately 90% CD8.

CDR1 is MGHRA and CDR2 is YSYEKL in the germline V gene. The germline V and J ends were trimmed by 3 bases and 1 base, with 12 bases remaining between them. The CDR3 loop spans 15 amino acids. The sample holds a few counts of this clonotype. Its antigen remains unidentified. Researchers made TCR cDNA using 5'RACE template switching, and this step added a universal primer site and UMIs. TCRdb fed the 5' RACE reads into MiXCR, producing one record per CDR3 protein. This sample has under 200,000 distinct CDR3 sequences, with approximately 10% found just once. The sequences come from CD8+ T cells sorted from PBMCs, collected 15 days after the yellow fever booster vaccination. This clonotype originated in a man aged 18-30 years who received the YFV17D yellow fever vaccine. The chain employs TRBV4-1 and TRBJ2-5; D uncertain. CDR3 coding DNA: TGCGCCAGCAGCCACCAAAGCCCGGGCCAAGAGACCCAGTACTTC. It encodes CASSHQSPGQETQYF.